Reported below is one TCR beta chain. CDR1 is SGHDN and CDR2 is FVKESK in the germline V gene. V lost 0 bases and J 0 bases, leaving 6 bases between the germline ends. CDR3 length equals 16 residues. Treatment defined: oral pan-JAK inhibitor, 5-10 mg twice daily. Sequencing templates came from extracted RNA that was reverse transcribed into cDNA. Some clones are missing from TCRdb's copy, which holds only in-frame ones; the method was immunoSEQ multiplex PCR. The table records about 94,000 clones, about two thirds of them present only once. This specimen comes from a study of CD8+ T cells in alopecia areata.

The TCR was taken from a human donor with alopecia areata. The material sequenced was CD8+ T cells sorted from blood, taken at week 44, from a patient treated with tofacitinib. The chain uses TRBV14 and TRBJ1-6; no reliable D call. The CDR3 DNA is TGTGCCAGCAGCCAAGATACCAGCTCCTATAATTCACCCCTCCACTTT. Protein product: CASSQDTSSYNSPLHF.